This T cell receptor (beta chain) originates from a study of shared clonotypes between healthy human individuals. Study outcomes and limitations: Across a few donors, naive CD4 shared roughly 5.1%, naive CD8 around 3.8%, memory CD4 more than 2%, memory CD8 more than 0.35%. Clonotype sharing levels among donors were expected to vary with sequencing depth. Estimated richness values were generally larger in naive subsets than in memory subsets.

On this clone: What it binds is unknown.

Data came from immunoSEQ multiplex PCR; TCRdb stores just in-frame clones and leaves some out. This table has nearly 2 million clones, about 95% appearing once. Naive CD8 cells lacked CD45RO and underwent positive selection for CCR7, leaving out terminally differentiated effector memory CD45RA+ cells. Looked up from germline, CDR1 is SEHNR and CDR2 is FQNEAQ (reference sequence). V was cut by 1 base and J by 10 bases, with 13 bases left in between. The CDR3 extends over 13 amino acids. The TCR was taken from a man between 18 and 29 years old in good health. This sequence joins TRBV7-9 and TRBJ1-1; D is unclear. The sample consisted of naive CD8+ T cells sorted from blood. The CDR3 region is CASSLVVSGGAFF. In nucleotides, the CDR3 is TGTGCCAGCAGCTTAGTGGTCTCCGGCGGAGCTTTCTTT.